These 25 T cell receptor beta chains came from one sample sequenced in a study of spatial heterogeneity in lung cancer. The study's findings and limits: Intratumoral expanded alpha and beta TCR counts were found to track tumor mutation counts.

Time point meaning: sample taken at primary tumor resection. TCRdb passed the 5' RACE reads through MiXCR, listing each CDR3 protein once. The data hold 2,500 to 3,500 distinct CDR3 sequences, with 17% observed a single time. Antigens for these TCRs are unknown. Sequenced here: lung tumor tissue, sampled at surgery. The receptors were gathered from a male donor with early-stage non-small cell lung cancer.

Judged by abundance, this clonotype is large. This beta chain lies outside the target of a library built for alpha chains; its clone size means little. The chain uses TRBV7-2 and TRBJ2-6; D gene uncertain. CDR1 is SGHTA and CDR2 is FQGNSA in the germline V gene. V was shortened by 1 base and J by 2 bases, with 9 bases between the two germline ends. CDR3 length: 16 amino acids. CDR3 protein: CASSLGPGAGANVLTF. CDR3 DNA sequence: TGTGCCAGCAGCTTAGGGCCTGGGGCTGGGGCCAACGTCCTGACTTTC. Drawing the rest from reference TRBV7-2 and TRBJ2-6, the complete variable domain is GAGVSQSPSNKVTEKGKDVELRCDPISGHTALYWYRQSLGQGLEFLIYFQGNSAPDKSGLPSDRFSAERTGGSVSTLTIQRTQQEDSAVYLCASSLGPGAGANVLTFGAGSRLTVL.

A word on this clonotype: This beta chain is an unintended read in a library built for alpha chains; its size means little. This chain links TRBV24-1 with TRBJ2-1; tentatively, D is TRBD1 or TRBD2 (7 bases each). Germline V gene sequence: CDR1 KGHDR, CDR2 SFDVKD. V lost 3 bases and J 7 bases, leaving 15 bases between the germline ends. The CDR3 totals 15 residues. CDR3 protein: CATSDRAGGENEQFF. The CDR3 DNA sequence: TGTGCCACCAGTGATCGGGCAGGGGGGGAAAATGAGCAGTTCTTC.

Many counts were recorded for this clonotype. This beta chain is an unintended read in a library built for alpha chains; its size means little. The chain employs TRBV27 and TRBJ2-1, with TRBD1 matching over 9 bases. Germline V gene data show CDR1 as MNHEY and CDR2 as SMNVEV (reference sequence). V shed 4 bases and J 4 bases; nucleotides not matched to a gene: 14. The length of the CDR3 is 18 residues. Written as DNA, the CDR3 is TGTGCCAGCAGTTCCCCTGGGACAGGGTCCCTAGGGTACAATGAGCAGTTCTTC. Translated: CASSSPGTGSLGYNEQFF.

Only a few counts were recorded for this clonotype. This beta chain is a stray sequence in a library constructed for alpha chains; its clone size is not meaningful. The rearrangement joins TRBV9 to TRBJ2-3, with D perhaps matching TRBD1 (6 bases). This CDR3 comprises 16 residues. In germline, CDR1 is SGDLS, CDR2 YYNGEE. Trimming removed 0 bases from V and 3 bases from J, with 14 bases in between. CDR3 residues: CASSVGGLRATDTQYF. DNA of the CDR3: TGTGCCAGCAGCGTAGGGGGGCTGCGGGCAACAGATACGCAGTATTTT.

For this clonotype: The size of this beta chain means little, since it is a stray read in a library made for alpha chains. CDR3 sequence reads: CASSSDKGGLVAFF. The DNA of the CDR3 is TGTGCCAGCAGTTCGGACAAAGGCGGATTGGTGGCTTTCTTT. The chain couples TRBV7-6 to TRBJ1-1; weak D call: TRBD1 (5 bases). The V end lost 6 bases, the J end lost 11 bases, and 22 bases lay between the germline ends. Per germline, CDR1 SGHVS and CDR2 FNYEAQ. The CDR3 contains 14 residues.

This clonotype was counted at least ten times. The library was designed around alpha chains, so this beta chain is a stray read whose abundance carries little weight. The V and J genes are TRBV11-2 and TRBJ2-2, with 10 bases aligning to TRBD2. The V and J ends lost 3 bases and 4 bases, in that order; junction bases with no gene match: 8. The CDR3 covers 17 residues. Germline assignment: CDR1 SGHAT and CDR2 FQNNGV. CDR3 in DNA: TGTGCCAGCAGCTTCCCCCTAGCGGGGGTTCCCACCGGGGAGCTGTTTTTT. Translating gives CASSFPLAGVPTGELFF.

This clonotype was recorded a few times. The library was built for alpha chains, so this beta chain is an off-target read and its size means little. The chain recombines TRBV10-3 with TRBJ2-3; 10 nucleotides agree with TRBD1. The V segment lost 6 bases and the J segment 3 bases; nucleotides outside the gene matches: 9. CDR1 and CDR2 (germline): ENHRY, SYGVKD. This CDR3 has 16 amino acids. The CDR3 coding sequence is TGTGCCATCAGGGGAGAGGACAGGGGGTGGACAGATACGCAGTATTTT. Its translation is CAIRGEDRGWTDTQYF.

Points on this clonotype: Since it is a stray read in a library aimed at alpha chains, this beta chain has a size that is not meaningful. CDR3 residues: CASSLDRLQGDTQYF. DNA of the CDR3: TGTGCCAGCAGTCTGGACCGCCTTCAAGGAGATACGCAGTATTTT. This chain uses TRBV3-1 with TRBJ2-3; no firm D call. The CDR3 sequence is 15 residues long. V was shortened by 6 bases and J by 5 bases, with 18 bases between the two germline ends. Germline V gene data show CDR1 as LGHDT and CDR2 as YNNKEL (reference sequence).

As concerns this clonotype: Being off target in a library aimed at alpha chains, this beta chain has a size of little meaning. The chain combines TRBV12-3 or TRBV12-4 with TRBJ1-1, with a possible D match to TRBD1 (5 bases). The CDR3 is made up of 13 amino acids. V gave up 6 bases and J gave up 4 bases, with 12 bases separating them. The CDR3 sequence is CASSPGMGTEAFF. DNA of the CDR3: TGTGCCAGCAGCCCAGGGATGGGCACTGAAGCTTTCTTT.

Notes on this clonotype: This beta chain was picked up by a library intended for alpha chains and is off target, so its count carries little meaning. The rearrangement uses TRBV9 and TRBJ1-1, with D unclear. The CDR3 is 13 residues long. Germline lookup yields CDR1 SGDLS and CDR2 YYNGEE. Trimming cost V 8 bases and J 2 bases, with 13 bases left between them. The CDR3 coding sequence is TGTGCCAGTGGGGAATTCAGCAACACTGAAGCTTTCTTT. This codes for CASGEFSNTEAFF.

Regarding this clonotype: Little can be read into the size of this beta chain, an off-target read in a library designed for alpha chains. V and J are TRBV12-3 or TRBV12-4 and TRBJ2-3; no firm D call. The CDR3 is 13 residues long. Between the trimmed V and J ends, which lost 5 bases and 1 base, there was a span of 7 bases. The DNA for the CDR3 is TGTGCCAGCAGTGCCCGGGGCACAGATACGCAGTATTTT. Protein sequence: CASSARGTDTQYF.

Relative to its sample, this clonotype is medium-sized. Since the library was made to target alpha chains, this beta chain is a stray read and its abundance is not meaningful. The chain is built from TRBV29-1 and TRBJ2-1, with 12 positions matching TRBD2. The germline V gene has CDR1 SQVTM and CDR2 ANQGSEA. Losses at the gene ends were 6 bases for V and 6 bases for J; bases not matched to a gene: 3. The CDR3 loop spans 13 amino acids. DNA of the CDR3: TGCAGCGTGACTAGCGGGAGTGTCAATGAGCAGTTCTTC. Translated, it gives CSVTSGSVNEQFF.

This clonotype is termed large. This beta chain is a stray read from a library made for alpha chains; its abundance is not meaningful. CDR3 sequence: CASMPDLSYEQYF. As DNA, the CDR3 is TGCGCCAGCATGCCGGACCTCTCCTACGAGCAGTACTTC. V is TRBV5-1 and J is TRBJ2-7; D is uncertain. The CDR3 length is 13 residues. Deletions cut 6 bases from V and 0 bases from J, with 10 bases between. From germline, CDR1 is SGHRS and CDR2 YFSETQ.

This clonotype rates as medium-sized. Found in a library prepared for alpha chains, this beta chain is an off-target read, and its abundance has little meaning. This rearrangement joins TRBV11-2 to TRBJ2-4, with D unresolved. CDR3 length equals 15 residues. Germline V CDR1 and CDR2: SGHAT, FQNNGV. The ends were cut back, 0 bases at V and 0 bases at J, with 6 bases in the middle. CDR3 coding DNA: TGTGCCAGCAGCTTAGAACACTTAGCCAAAAACATTCAGTACTTC. Protein sequence: CASSLEHLAKNIQYF.

This clonotype was detected only a few times. This beta chain was picked up by a library intended for alpha chains and is off target, so its count carries little meaning. The gene calls are TRBV6-6 and TRBJ2-1, with D possibly matching TRBD1 (5 bases). Germline V CDR1 and CDR2: MNHNY, SVGAGI (reference sequence). This CDR3 is built from 14 residues. Trimming took off 7 bases at V and 6 bases at J, with 16 bases between the two ends. In nucleotides, the CDR3 is TGTGCCAGCATCCACTCGACAGCGAGCAATGAGCAGTTCTTC. This encodes CASIHSTASNEQFF.

This clonotype is medium-sized (0.01 to 0.1%) in the sample. For a library built for alpha chains, this beta chain is a stray read; little rests on its size. The chain uses TRBV29-1 and TRBJ2-3, with TRBD1 identical over 12 bases. The V and J ends lost 6 bases and 6 bases, in that order; junction bases with no gene match: 10. The CDR3 length is 15 residues. CDR1 is SQVTM, CDR2 ANQGSEA, per germline. CDR3: CSVTGTGGQSDTQYF. CDR3 DNA sequence: TGCAGCGTAACCGGGACAGGGGGCCAGTCGGATACGCAGTATTTT.

Many counts were recorded for this clonotype. Since it is a stray read in a library aimed at alpha chains, this beta chain has a size that is not meaningful. The chain links TRBV7-8 to TRBJ2-7, with D hard to call. This CDR3 region has 13 residues. V lost 0 bases to trimming and J lost 3 bases, with 6 bases between them. Germline loops: CDR1 SGHVS, CDR2 FQNEAQ. DNA for the CDR3: TGTGCCAGCAGCTTAGCACAGAACTACGAGCAGTACTTC. It yields the protein CASSLAQNYEQYF.

This clonotype turned up a few times. Within a library made for alpha chains, this beta chain is off target, and its count is uninformative. This chain connects TRBV29-1 to TRBJ2-3, with 13 bases fitting TRBD2. The junction had 7 bases not matched to a gene; V was cut back by 6 bases and J by 1 base. This CDR3 is built from 16 residues. CDR1 is SQVTM and CDR2 is ANQGSEA in the germline V gene. The CDR3 coding sequence is TGCAGCGTGGATGGACTAGCGGGGGACGGCACAGATACGCAGTATTTT. It yields the protein CSVDGLAGDGTDTQYF.

On this clonotype itself: A library made for alpha chains picked up this beta chain off target, so its size means little. This rearrangement joins TRBV30 to TRBJ2-1; D is perhaps TRBD2 (6 bases). The length of the CDR3 is 15 residues. Trimming removed 3 bases from V and 2 bases from J, with 14 bases in between. Germline V lookup: CDR1 GTSNPN, CDR2 SVGIG (reference sequence). The CDR3 sequence is CAWRTGGLTYNEQFF. The CDR3, as DNA: TGTGCCTGGAGAACCGGAGGGCTAACCTACAATGAGCAGTTCTTC.

By sample share, this clonotype is medium-sized (0.01 to 0.1%). Since it is a stray read in a library aimed at alpha chains, this beta chain has a size that is not meaningful. The chain has TRBV4-1 and TRBJ1-1; 7 nucleotides line up with TRBD1. V lost 0 bases, J lost 3 bases, and 10 bases stayed unmatched. The CDR3 length is 17 residues. Germline-derived CDR1 and CDR2 are MGHRA and YSYEKL. The CDR3 here is CASSQEGATGRDTEAFF. Written as DNA, the CDR3 is TGCGCCAGCAGCCAAGAAGGCGCGACAGGGAGGGACACTGAAGCTTTCTTT.

Points on this clonotype: This beta chain represents an off-target read in a library built for alpha chains; its size is of limited meaning. Here the CDR3 DNA reads TGTGCCAGCAGTGCCTTTGGGACAGGGGGCTTCCAAGAGACCCAGTACTTC. Encoded protein: CASSAFGTGGFQETQYF. The V gene is TRBV28, the J gene TRBJ2-5, with 12 bases identical to TRBD1. Looked up from germline, CDR1 is MDHEN and CDR2 is SYDVKM. This CDR3 has 17 amino acids. Losses at the gene ends were 5 bases for V and 1 base for J; bases not matched to a gene: 8.

This clonotype is categorized as large (0.1 to 1%). This beta chain lies outside the target of a library built for alpha chains; its clone size means little. V usage is TRBV6-5 and J usage is TRBJ1-5; the D is unclear. There are 13 residues in the CDR3. V dropped 0 bases and J dropped 7 bases, with 7 bases sitting between them. Germline V gene lookup returns CDR1 MNHEY and CDR2 SVGAGI. CDR3 amino acids: CASSYSIVQPQHF. The CDR3 DNA follows: TGTGCCAGCAGTTACTCGATAGTCCAGCCCCAGCATTTT.

Sample share makes this clonotype hyperexpanded (1% or more). Found in a library prepared for alpha chains, this beta chain is an off-target read, and its abundance has little meaning. The chain joins TRBV7-2 to TRBJ2-3; D unclear. Trimming took 2 bases from V and 5 from J, leaving 8 bases between them. Germline-derived CDR1 and CDR2 are SGHTA and FQGNSA. This CDR3 contains 13 residues. The CDR3 region is CASSLSMLDTQYF. Here the CDR3 DNA reads TGTGCCAGCAGCTTATCAATGCTAGATACGCAGTATTTT.

There are many counts of this clonotype. Since it is a stray read in a library aimed at alpha chains, this beta chain has a size that is not meaningful. V and J are TRBV7-2 and TRBJ2-2, with TRBD2 as a possible D gene (6 bases). Between the trimmed V and J ends, which lost 2 bases and 4 bases, there was a span of 20 bases. The germline CDR1 and CDR2 sequences are SGHTA and FQGNSA. The CDR3 is 18 amino acids. Here the CDR3 DNA reads TGTGCCAGCAGCTTATTCCCGACGGGGAGGTACGGCACCGGGGAGCTGTTTTTT. As protein: CASSLFPTGRYGTGELFF.

By frequency in the sample, this clonotype is medium-sized. The size of this beta chain means little, since it is a stray read in a library made for alpha chains. The chain recombines TRBV9 with TRBJ2-1; D not certain. CDR1 SGDLS and CDR2 YYNGEE come from the germline V gene. The length of the CDR3 is 12 residues. V lost 0 bases to trimming and J lost 10 bases, with 8 bases between them. The CDR3 here is CASSVVGWEQFF. DNA for the CDR3: TGTGCCAGCAGCGTAGTTGGTTGGGAGCAGTTCTTC. Full variable domain (remainder filled in from reference TRBV9 and TRBJ2-1): DSGVTQTPKHLITATGQRVTLRCSPRSGDLSVYWYQQSLDQGLQFLIQYYNGEERAKGNILERFSAQQFPDLHSELNLSSLELGDSALYFCASSVVGWEQFFGPGTRLTVL.